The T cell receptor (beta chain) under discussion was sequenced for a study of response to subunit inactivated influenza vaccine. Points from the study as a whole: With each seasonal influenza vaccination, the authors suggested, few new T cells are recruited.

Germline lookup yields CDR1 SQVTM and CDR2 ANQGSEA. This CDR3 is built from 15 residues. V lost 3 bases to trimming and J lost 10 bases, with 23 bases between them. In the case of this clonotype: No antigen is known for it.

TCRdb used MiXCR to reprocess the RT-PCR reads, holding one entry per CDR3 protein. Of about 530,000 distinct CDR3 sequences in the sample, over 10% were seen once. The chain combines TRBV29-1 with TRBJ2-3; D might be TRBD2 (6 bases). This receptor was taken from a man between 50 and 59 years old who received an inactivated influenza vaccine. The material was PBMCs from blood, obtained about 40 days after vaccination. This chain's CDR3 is CSVDTFGGIYEAQYF. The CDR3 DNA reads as TGCAGCGTTGACACCTTTGGAGGGATTTATGAGGCGCAGTATTTT.